This T cell receptor (beta chain) was documented in a study of blood T cell repertoires in COVID-19 (TCRdb year 2020). Regarding the research as a whole: Samples from collaborators originated in the United States, Italy and Spain and spanned both the acute and convalescent phases of COVID-19. Subjects who had been exposed to COVID-19, were actively infected with it, or had recovered from it provided the deeply sampled blood TCRbeta repertoires that made up the dataset. Where available, HLA class I and class II types were taken from metadata supplied by the sample provider and were not determined by assay-based typing. The samples were drawn from two sources: the first 160 participants of the ongoing ImmuneRACE study, and 950 to 1,500 subjects contributed by 6 global collaborators. The material from the prospective study consisted of cDNA or gDNA derived from T cells, B-cell-depleted T cells, or PBMCs. A freely available public database, intended as a resource for researchers studying the immune response to SARS-CoV-2, is where the repertoires were released. Sample metadata almost always included a de-identified subject ID, COVID-19 status, age in years and sex. The paper's findings and limits, for the study overall: The quantity of clinical and demographic metadata differed by source and by participant and was supplied without curation.

In its sample, this clone was seen a few times. Its recognized antigen is unknown. The sample holds no much larger clone one base away, and base qualities are not on file. TCRbeta CDR3 regions were amplified from genomic DNA by means of the immunoSEQ Assay, a bias-controlled multiplex PCR. The original pipeline was this. Within the assay, amplification of reference gene primers was used to estimate how many nucleated cells each sample contained. To quantify the absolute abundance of each unique TCRbeta CDR3 rearrangement, sequence reads were collapsed and filtered. Productive Simpson clonality was computed per sample as the square root of Simpson's diversity index over productive rearrangements. TCRdb took over this immuneACCESS table, retaining in-frame rearrangements with V and J assigned. Such tables are incomplete; in checked studies, under half of the missing clones stem from an unresolved V gene, and the remainder is unexplained. Clone size and V and J calls were adopted from that table, with D and trimming inferred from the DNA. The sample contains more than 110,000 clones, approximately 90% of them found a single time. The top ten constitute 11% of the sample.

Each collaborating institution followed its own protocols to collect whole blood in K2EDTA tubes. Collaborator samples were shipped for TCRbeta analysis as frozen whole blood, isolated PBMCs, or DNA extracted from either sample type. The TCR originated in an elderly woman with acute or convalescent COVID-19. The sequenced material came from peripheral blood.

This receptor has the CDR3 CASSTGDTQYF. The nucleotides are TGTGCCAGTAGTACAGGAGATACGCAGTATTTT. The rearranged chain carries TRBV19 and TRBJ2-3, with no confident D gene call. At the junction V is shortened by 4 bases and J by 5 bases, with 4 bases in between. Measured from the cysteine to the phenylalanine, the CDR3 is 11 residues long. Just CDR3 DNA is preserved here, 33 bases in frame from base 1. From the germline V gene (reference sequence), CDR1 is LNHDA and CDR2 is SQIVND.